Presented here are 32 T cell receptor beta chains from one specimen sequenced in a study of monozygotic twins with inflammatory bowel disease. After re-calling the 5' RACE reads, TCRdb lists one entry per CDR3 protein, DNA absent. The table lists 300,000 to 450,000 distinct CDR3 sequences. Sequencing was carried out using blood. These receptor sequences come from a human donor with ulcerative colitis or Crohn's disease, or a healthy co-twin of an affected twin (not recorded which).

V is TRBV13 and J is TRBJ2-7; TCRdb picks TRBD1, but there is no DNA to check that call. The CDR3 has 16 residues. From germline, CDR1 is PRHDT and CDR2 FYEKMQ (reference sequence). The CDR3 region is CASSPYPAGVSYEQYF.

The chain has TRBV20-1 and TRBJ1-2; TCRdb returns TRBD1, unconfirmable since there is no DNA. CDR1 and CDR2 (germline): DFQATT, SNEGSKA (reference sequence). The CDR3 runs 13 residues. This chain's CDR3 is CSANPQGARGYTF.

The V and J genes are TRBV6-5 and TRBJ2-7; there is no DNA to check the TCRdb D call of TRBD1. The V gene's germline CDR1 is MNHEY and CDR2 SVGAGI. The CDR3 totals 15 residues. CDR3 protein: CASSYPRGQGYEQYF.

The chain is built from TRBV20-1 and TRBJ1-5; there is no DNA to check the TCRdb D call of TRBD1. This CDR3 has 12 residues. The germline gives CDR1 DFQATT, CDR2 SNEGSKA (reference sequence). This CDR3 is CSAVGGSRPQHF.

The rearrangement links TRBV4-1 to TRBJ1-1; TCRdb outputs TRBD1, but without DNA this stays unchecked. Germline CDR1 reads MGHRA; CDR2 reads YSYEKL. CDR3 length: 15 amino acids. This CDR3 is CASSFPGQGNTEAFF.

The rearrangement links TRBV11-2 to TRBJ2-2; there is no DNA to check the TCRdb D call of TRBD2. The CDR3 is 17 residues long. Per germline, CDR1 SGHAT and CDR2 FQNNGV. CDR3 sequence: CASSYRSGGANTGELFF.

The chain has TRBV6-5 and TRBJ2-1; TCRdb's D call, TRBD1, is unchecked because there is no DNA. The CDR3 is 14 amino acids. Germline CDR1 is MNHEY and CDR2 is SVGAGI. The CDR3 protein is CASSYLDRNNEQFF.

The V gene is TRBV4-2, the J gene TRBJ2-3. Germline V gives CDR1 LGHNA, CDR2 YNFKEQ. This CDR3 has 19 amino acids. CDR3 residues: CASSQDSFGRYSGTDTQYF.

The chain is built from TRBV20-1 and TRBJ2-1; TCRdb selects TRBD1, and the lack of DNA leaves this call unchecked. CDR3 size: 16 residues. From germline, CDR1 is DFQATT and CDR2 SNEGSKA (reference sequence). CDR3 sequence reads: CSARVRTGSSYNEQFF.

V is TRBV23-1 and J is TRBJ2-4; the TCRdb call, TRBD2, lacks DNA for checking. TRBV23-1 is an open reading frame whose function is uncertain. There are 19 residues in the CDR3. This CDR3 reads CASSQSGPFCDSAKNIQYF.

The chain links TRBV12-3 or TRBV12-4 to TRBJ2-1; TCRdb's D call of TRBD2 is untestable without DNA. This CDR3 has 17 amino acids. The CDR3 loop reads CASSSGTSGRVNNEQFF.

The chain has TRBV3-1 and TRBJ2-2. From germline, CDR1 is LGHDT and CDR2 YNNKEL (reference sequence). This CDR3 has 16 amino acids. The CDR3 sequence is CASSSTGGRVTGELFF.

CDR3 in amino acids: CASSYAAPYEQYF. This rearrangement joins TRBV6-2 or TRBV6-3 to TRBJ2-7. CDR3 size: 13 residues. CDR1 and CDR2 from the germline V gene are MNHEY and SVGEGT.

This rearrangement joins TRBV3-1 to TRBJ1-1. CDR3 length: 14 residues. Germline CDR1 and CDR2: LGHDT and YNNKEL (reference sequence). The chain's CDR3 is CASSQSGLNTEAFF.

The V gene is TRBV7-8, the J gene TRBJ2-1; TCRdb proposes TRBD2, but this gene call is untestable without DNA. The germline V gene encodes CDR1 SGHVS and CDR2 FQNEAQ. The CDR3 length is 14 residues. CDR3 amino acids: CASRRGGLFNEQFF.

The chain employs TRBV12-3 or TRBV12-4 and TRBJ2-7; the TRBD1 assignment by TCRdb is unverifiable without DNA. This CDR3 is built from 13 residues. This CDR3 is CATGPSGFDEQYF.

The CDR3 spells CASSPVGRGRDTGELFF. The V gene is TRBV4-1, the J gene TRBJ2-2; TCRdb's D call of TRBD1 is untestable without DNA. Germline V gene lookup returns CDR1 MGHRA and CDR2 YSYEKL. The length of the CDR3 is 17 residues.

V is TRBV5-1 and J is TRBJ2-5; TCRdb returns TRBD2, unconfirmable since there is no DNA. The CDR3 consists of 16 residues. CDR1 is SGHRS, CDR2 YFSETQ, per germline. CDR3 protein: CASSLVPSGVGETQYF.

The CDR3 reads CASSQEWNTGELFF. J is TRBJ2-2 and V is TRBV4-3. CDR1 and CDR2 (germline): LGHNA, YSLEER. The CDR3 totals 14 residues.

The chain links TRBV7-7 to TRBJ1-2. Germline assignment: CDR1 SSHAT and CDR2 FNYEAQ (reference sequence). The CDR3 length is 13 residues. CDR3 protein: CASSLDRHYGYTF.

The chain uses TRBV7-9 and TRBJ1-6; with no DNA, the TCRdb D assignment of TRBD1 cannot be verified. Germline lookup yields CDR1 SEHNR and CDR2 FQNEAQ (reference sequence). The CDR3 consists of 12 residues. The chain's CDR3 is CASSLGGTLPHF.

The chain couples TRBV28 to TRBJ2-3; TCRdb gives TRBD1 as the D gene, but with no DNA this cannot be confirmed. CDR3 length equals 13 residues. Germline values: CDR1 MDHEN, CDR2 SYDVKM. CDR3 sequence: CASSWGSMDTQYF.

This rearrangement joins TRBV5-1 to TRBJ2-5; TCRdb outputs TRBD2, but without DNA this stays unchecked. Per the germline V gene, CDR1 is SGHRS and CDR2 is YFSETQ. The CDR3 is 15 amino acids. This CDR3 reads CASDIASGGGETQYF. Full variable domain (rest looked up from reference TRBV5-1 and TRBJ2-5): KAGVTQTPRYLIKTRGQQVTLSCSPISGHRSVSWYQQTPGQGLQFLFEYFSETQRNKGNFPGRFSGRQFSNSRSEMNVSTLELGDSALYLCASDIASGGGETQYFGPGTRLLVL.

The V call is TRBV30, the J call TRBJ2-7; the TCRdb call, TRBD2, lacks DNA for checking. Germline CDR1 and CDR2: GTSNPN and SVGIG (reference sequence). This CDR3 contains 18 residues. CDR3 region: CAWSGVRLAGGSPYEQYF.

The chain carries TRBV3-1 and TRBJ2-3. The germline gives CDR1 LGHDT, CDR2 YNNKEL (reference sequence). The CDR3 loop spans 12 amino acids. The chain's CDR3 is CASSQLQRQQYF.

The V call is TRBV12-3 or TRBV12-4, the J call TRBJ1-1; TCRdb calls TRBD1, which cannot be checked without DNA. This CDR3 spans 15 amino acids. The CDR3 spells CASSQWTATNTEAFF.

The chain joins TRBV7-2 to TRBJ2-5; TCRdb names TRBD2, which stays unverified in the absence of DNA. The CDR3 length is 22 residues. The germline CDR1 and CDR2 sequences are SGHTA and FQGNSA. This CDR3 is CASSGLWTSGGREDPYQETQYF.

The genes are TRBV11-2 and TRBJ2-5; without DNA, the TCRdb call of TRBD2 cannot be checked. This CDR3 has 15 amino acids. Germline CDR1 is SGHAT and CDR2 is FQNNGV. The CDR3 spells CASTRRGVASETQYF.

J is TRBJ2-1 and V is TRBV29-1; TCRdb proposes TRBD2, but this gene call is untestable without DNA. Germline V gene data show CDR1 as SQVTM and CDR2 as ANQGSEA. The CDR3 loop spans 15 amino acids. The CDR3 loop is CSAVGAGGPGNEQFF.

The chain is built from TRBV11-2 and TRBJ1-6; TCRdb calls TRBD1, which cannot be checked without DNA. This CDR3 has 15 amino acids. The germline CDR1 and CDR2 sequences are SGHAT and FQNNGV. CDR3: CASSLTGAYNSPLHF.

This sequence joins TRBV6-2 or TRBV6-3 and TRBJ2-5; the TRBD1 assignment by TCRdb is unverifiable without DNA. The germline CDR1 and CDR2 sequences are MNHEY and SVGEGT. The CDR3 runs 15 residues. The CDR3 sequence: CASSDRGTPGETQYF.

The chain carries TRBV7-3 and TRBJ2-5. The length of the CDR3 is 13 residues. Germline V CDR1 and CDR2: SGHTA, FQGTGA. The CDR3: CASGRGNQETQYF.